Following are 23 T cell receptor beta chains from one sample sequenced in a study of T cells in Graves' hyperthyroidism and ophthalmopathy (dated by TCRdb to the late 2010s). Library construction relied on multiplex PCR. For sequencing, an Illumina HiSeq 2000 was employed. The TCR beta CDR3 regions were amplified from RNA transcripts. For the first round of RT-PCR on the TCR CDR3, the HTBI primer set was used together with the Qiagen OneStep RT-PCR kit. In TCRdb, the public reads were trimmed at Q25 with fastp and aligned with MiXCR, with productive beta chains retained. Each CDR3 protein gets just one entry, which takes the most common genes and DNA from the rows behind it. The sample profile shows about 300,000 distinct CDR3 sequences; about 15% of them were found once. The ten largest clones capture approximately 33% of the sample. Input material: blood. Receptors were obtained from a man under 40 with Graves' hyperthyroidism.

This clonotype occurred many times. The rearrangement links TRBV3-1 to TRBJ2-2, with 7 bases identical to TRBD1. The V gene end was trimmed by 6 bases and the J gene end by 3 bases; junction bases not matched to a gene: 4. Per germline, CDR1 LGHDT and CDR2 YNNKEL (reference sequence). The CDR3 is 14 residues long. The CDR3 DNA reads as TGTGCCAGCAGACCCGACAGGGACACCGGGGAGCTGTTTTTT. Translating it yields CASRPDRDTGELFF.

This clonotype turned up a few times. The chain recombines TRBV12-3 or TRBV12-4 with TRBJ2-7; D may be TRBD1 (7 bases). V shed 8 bases and J shed 2 bases, with 16 bases lying between them. The CDR3 sequence is 14 residues long. CDR3 nucleotide sequence: TGTGCCAGCGCGGCGGGACAGAACACCTACGAGCAGTACTTC. Translated, it gives CASAAGQNTYEQYF.

The sample holds many counts of this clonotype. The V gene is TRBV27, the J gene TRBJ2-3; D unresolved. The CDR3 sequence is 11 residues long. CDR1 is MNHEY, CDR2 SMNVEV, per germline (reference sequence). V shed 8 bases and J shed 2 bases, with 5 bases lying between them. The CDR3, as DNA: TGTGCCAGCGGTATCACAGATACGCAGTATTTT. Amino acids: CASGITDTQYF.

The rearrangement uses TRBV20-1 and TRBJ2-4; no reliable D call. This CDR3 comprises 13 residues. CDR1 is DFQATT and CDR2 is SNEGSKA in the germline V gene (reference sequence). Deletions cut 1 base from V and 0 bases from J, with 4 bases between. CDR3 amino acids: CSARAVAKNIQYF. In DNA, the CDR3 is TGCAGTGCTAGAGCCGTAGCCAAAAACATTCAGTACTTC.

This clonotype turned up a few times. V usage is TRBV3-1 and J usage is TRBJ2-1; D is uncertain. Trimming removed 4 bases at V and 9 bases at J, with 10 bases between. The CDR3 length is 12 residues. Germline V CDR1 and CDR2: LGHDT, YNNKEL (reference sequence). The CDR3 bases are TGTGCCAGCAGCCCGGGCCTCCTTGAGCAGTTCTTC. It yields the protein CASSPGLLEQFF.

The rearrangement links TRBV5-1 to TRBJ2-5; 9 bases are shared with TRBD1. V shed 2 bases, J shed 5 bases, and the junction held 4 bases outside the gene matches. CDR3 length equals 14 residues. The germline V gene encodes CDR1 SGHRS and CDR2 YFSETQ. CDR3 region: CASSLQGARETQYF. The CDR3 region has the DNA TGCGCCAGCAGCTTACAGGGGGCGCGGGAGACCCAGTACTTC.

This clonotype has at least ten counts. The rearrangement uses TRBV27 and TRBJ1-5; D is undetermined. Trimming pared 6 bases from V and 4 bases from J, leaving 10 bases between. The CDR3 totals 13 residues. Per the germline V gene, CDR1 is MNHEY and CDR2 is SMNVEV (reference sequence). DNA for the CDR3: TGTGCCAGCAGAACTGGAGTAAATCAGCCCCAGCATTTT. Its translation: CASRTGVNQPQHF.

This clonotype was seen only once. CDR3 DNA sequence: TGTGCCAGCAGCTTAGGTGTCCGAGATGGCTACACCTTC. Protein: CASSLGVRDGYTF. The chain couples TRBV7-9 to TRBJ1-2; D remains unclear. CDR1 is SEHNR, CDR2 FQNEAQ, per germline (reference sequence). This CDR3 spans 13 amino acids. The V end was cut by 1 base, the J end by 6 bases, with 9 bases between. The full variable domain, its missing parts supplied by reference TRBV7-9 and TRBJ1-2, is DTGVSQNPRHKITKRGQNVTFRCDPISEHNRLYWYRQTLGQGPEFLTYFQNEAQLEKSRLLSDRFSAERPKGSFSTLEIQRTEQGDSAMYLCASSLGVRDGYTFGSGTRLTVV.

V is TRBV19 and J is TRBJ1-2; 7 bases align to TRBD1. This CDR3 spans 13 amino acids. V was pared by 6 bases and J by 6 bases, with 7 bases of the junction left unmatched. CDR1 is LNHDA and CDR2 is SQIVND in the germline V gene (reference sequence). The CDR3, as DNA: TGTGCCAGTAGGACAGGGACCGTCGATGGCTACACCTTC. It specifies CASRTGTVDGYTF.

This clonotype was counted ten times or more. The chain is built from TRBV20-1 and TRBJ1-2; 12 bases align to TRBD1. V lost 3 bases to trimming and J lost 6 bases; unmatched junction nucleotides: 5. The V gene's germline CDR1 is DFQATT and CDR2 SNEGSKA (reference sequence). The CDR3 is made up of 14 amino acids. The CDR3 nucleotides read TGCAGTGCTAGCGGGACAGGGGGCATGGATGGCTACACCTTC. The encoded protein is CSASGTGGMDGYTF.

This clonotype occurred many times. The chain joins TRBV4-1 to TRBJ2-3; 8 positions agree with TRBD2. V shed 1 base and J 4 bases; nucleotides not matched to a gene: 13. This CDR3 is 18 amino acids long. Germline V gene data show CDR1 as MGHRA and CDR2 as YSYEKL. The CDR3 DNA reads as TGCGCCAGCAGCCAAGGGGCTCTTACTAGCGGAGGCTCAGATACGCAGTATTTT. Its protein product is CASSQGALTSGGSDTQYF.

There are many counts of this clonotype. V gene TRBV28 combines with J gene TRBJ2-3; TRBD2 matches 8 bases. The CDR3 contains 16 residues. Germline V CDR1 and CDR2: MDHEN, SYDVKM. V lost 6 bases, J lost 5 bases, and 13 bases stayed unmatched. The CDR3 protein is CASRTLAEGSLDTQYF. The CDR3 DNA sequence: TGTGCCAGCAGGACACTAGCGGAAGGATCCTTAGATACGCAGTATTTT.

There are many counts of this clonotype. This rearrangement joins TRBV11-2 to TRBJ2-1; possible D gene TRBD2, 5 bases. V lost 2 bases, J lost 2 bases, and 16 bases lay in between. CDR1 and CDR2 (germline): SGHAT, FQNNGV. This CDR3 has 17 amino acids. The CDR3: CASSLSYIGGPYNEQFF. CDR3 bases: TGTGCCAGCAGCTTAAGTTACATCGGAGGTCCCTACAATGAGCAGTTCTTC.

The chain recombines TRBV9 with TRBJ2-1; 7 positions match TRBD2. The V gene's germline CDR1 is SGDLS and CDR2 YYNGEE. The length of the CDR3 is 16 residues. V trimming: 1 base; J trimming: 2 bases; junction bases outside the gene matches: 6. Written as DNA, the CDR3 is TGTGCCAGCAGCGTAAGCGGGACCACTCCCTACAATGAGCAGTTCTTC. It is translated as CASSVSGTTPYNEQFF.

The CDR3, as DNA: TGTGCCACCAGCAGATCCAGGCGAGAAAAACTGTTTTTT. It encodes CATSRSRREKLFF. The chain has TRBV15 and TRBJ1-4; no clear D gene. V dropped 2 bases and J dropped 8 bases, with 9 bases sitting between them. The CDR3 has 13 residues. Germline CDR1 is LNHNV and CDR2 is YYDKDF (reference sequence).

This clonotype was recorded at least ten times. The CDR3 DNA is TGTGCCAGCAGTCTCGGTAGTGAGCAGTTCTTC. Its protein product is CASSLGSEQFF. The chain links TRBV12-3 or TRBV12-4 to TRBJ2-1, with unresolved D. Trimming removed 5 bases from V and 9 bases from J, with 8 bases in between. The CDR3 is made up of 11 amino acids.

This clonotype occurred many times. V usage is TRBV7-2 and J usage is TRBJ1-2; D not resolved. CDR1 is SGHTA and CDR2 is FQGNSA in the germline V gene. V lost 5 bases to trimming and J lost 3 bases, with 19 bases between them. The CDR3 covers 16 residues. The CDR3 loop is CASSPTLSRTDYGYTF. CDR3 nucleotides: TGTGCCAGCAGCCCCACACTATCCAGGACCGACTATGGCTACACCTTC.

This clonotype was recorded many times. The chain combines TRBV6-1 with TRBJ1-5; 8 bases fit TRBD1. The CDR3 contains 14 residues. The junction had 16 bases not matched to a gene; V was cut back by 11 bases and J by 10 bases. Germline CDR1 reads MNHNS; CDR2 reads SASEGT. The CDR3 region is CACSARTGPQPQHF. The CDR3 nucleotides read TGTGCCTGCTCCGCCCGGACAGGGCCCCAACCCCAGCATTTT.

Many counts were recorded for this clonotype. J is TRBJ2-7 and V is TRBV11-2; 9 bases are shared with TRBD2. Germline V gene sequence: CDR1 SGHAT, CDR2 FQNNGV. V was clipped by 5 bases and J by 7 bases; unmatched bases: 6. This CDR3 has 13 residues. The CDR3 DNA reads TGTGCCAGCAGCCTAGGGACTAGCAGGGAGCAGTACTTC. Amino acids: CASSLGTSREQYF.

Concerning this clonotype: A much larger clone differs from this one at a single base, so this may be a read error. The chain employs TRBV7-3 and TRBJ2-1, with D possibly matching TRBD2 (5 bases). V lost 4 bases and J lost 7, with 17 bases in between. CDR3 size: 15 residues. CDR1 is SGHTA and CDR2 is FQGTGA in the germline V gene. In nucleotides, the CDR3 is TGTGCCAGCAGCTCACAGACTAACTTGGGTAATGAGCAGTTCTTC. This codes for CASSSQTNLGNEQFF.

This clonotype has just a few counts. The chain carries TRBV5-6 and TRBJ2-6, with TRBD2 as a possible D gene (5 bases). V was cut by 1 base and J by 0 bases, with 11 bases left in between. Germline CDR1 and CDR2: SGHDT and YYEEEE. This CDR3 contains 17 residues. For the CDR3, the DNA is TGTGCCAGCAGCTTGACCGGGGATCGCTCTGGGGCCAACGTCCTGACTTTC. Translation gives CASSLTGDRSGANVLTF.

The table lists this clonotype with many counts. The gene calls are TRBV29-1 and TRBJ2-5, with 13 nucleotides matching TRBD2. V trimming: 1 base; J trimming: 4 bases; junction bases outside the gene matches: 9. Germline assignment: CDR1 SQVTM and CDR2 ANQGSEA. The CDR3 is made up of 17 amino acids. CDR3 nucleotide sequence: TGCAGCGTTGAAGGATACATCGGACTAGCGGGAGCAGAGACCCAGTACTTC. Its protein product is CSVEGYIGLAGAETQYF. Drawing the rest from reference TRBV29-1 and TRBJ2-5, the complete variable domain is SAVISQKPSRDICQRGTSLTIQCQVDSQVTMMFWYRQQPGQSLTLIATANQGSEATYESGFVIDKFPISRPNLTFSTLTVSNMSPEDSSIYLCSVEGYIGLAGAETQYFGPGTRLLVL.

This clonotype was counted a few times. The rearrangement joins TRBV5-1 to TRBJ2-6; D unresolved. Germline CDR1 reads SGHRS; CDR2 reads YFSETQ. CDR3 length: 15 amino acids. Deletions cut 1 base from V and 0 bases from J, with 5 bases between. The chain's CDR3 is CASSLYNSGANVLTF. DNA for the CDR3: TGCGCCAGCAGCTTGTACAACTCTGGGGCCAACGTCCTGACTTTC.